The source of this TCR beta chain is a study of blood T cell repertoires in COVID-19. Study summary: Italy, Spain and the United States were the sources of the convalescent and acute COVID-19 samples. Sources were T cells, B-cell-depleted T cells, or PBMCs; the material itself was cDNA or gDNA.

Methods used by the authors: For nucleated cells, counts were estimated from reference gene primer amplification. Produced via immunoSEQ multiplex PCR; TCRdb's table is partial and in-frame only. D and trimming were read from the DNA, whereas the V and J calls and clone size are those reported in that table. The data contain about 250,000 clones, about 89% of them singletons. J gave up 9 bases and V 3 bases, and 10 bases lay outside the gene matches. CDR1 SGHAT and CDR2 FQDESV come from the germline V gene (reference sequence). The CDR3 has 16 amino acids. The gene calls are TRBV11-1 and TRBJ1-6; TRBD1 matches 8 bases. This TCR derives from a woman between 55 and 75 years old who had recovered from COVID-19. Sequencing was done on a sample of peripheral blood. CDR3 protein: CASSFDQGALASPLHF. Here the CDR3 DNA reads TGTGCCAGCAGCTTTGATCAGGGGGCTTTGGCTTCACCCCTCCACTTT.